This TCR beta chain was identified during a study of cytomegalovirus exposure and HLA in healthy donors. Study results and caveats: For TCR beta chains, V- and J-gene trimming was later linked to a missense DCLRE1C variant.

PCR involved 60 Vbeta and 13 Jbeta primers. Using immunoSEQ multiplex PCR, the repertoire was profiled, and TCRdb retains in-frame clones only, with some absent. Of roughly 110,000 clones listed, roughly 80% are singletons. Worth noting for this clone: Its antigen is not known.

Regarding donors, all were healthy bone marrow donors. Material: PBMCs. The sequence derives from a man younger than 40 in good health and CMV-seropositive.

CDR3 sequence (DNA): TGTGCCAGCAGCGTCACAGGGACCTACTATGGCTACACCTTC. This encodes CASSVTGTYYGYTF. The rearrangement links TRBV5-4 to TRBJ1-2; a weak D match, TRBD1 (6 bases). The CDR3 covers 14 residues. CDR1 is SGHNT, CDR2 YYREEE, per germline (reference sequence). V lost 4 bases to trimming and J lost 3 bases, with 13 bases between them.